A selection of T cell receptor beta chains follows, all from one sample in a study of shared clonotypes between healthy human individuals. The protocol was immunoSEQ multiplex PCR, while the TCRdb copy is restricted to in-frame clones and leaves out a portion. The data show approximately 2.4 million clones, almost 96% seen once. Specimen: naive CD4+ T cells sorted from blood. The receptors were gathered from a man between 18 and 29 years old in good health. The CDR3 runs from the conserved cysteine through the conserved F or W. The D gene is left open where the match is weak. Clone size is shown for a subset of rows, as once, few, many or a class of expanded clone.

j_gene: TRBJ1-1
d_gene: -
abundance: -
v_gene: TRBV28
CDR3aa: CASRKTGNTEAFF
CDR3nt: TGTGCCAGCAGGAAGACAGGGAACACTGAAGCTTTCTTT

j_gene: TRBJ1-2
d_gene: -
abundance: -
v_gene: TRBV5-5
CDR3aa: CASSFLMTGIRYGYTF
CDR3nt: TGTGCCAGCAGCTTTTTAATGACAGGAATCCGCTATGGCTACACCTTC

j_gene: TRBJ1-1
d_gene: TRBD1
abundance: -
v_gene: TRBV30
CDR3aa: CACESDRVTPNTEAFF
CDR3nt: TGTGCCTGCGAGTCCGACAGGGTCACGCCGAACACTGAAGCTTTCTTT

j_gene: TRBJ1-2
d_gene: -
abundance: -
v_gene: TRBV7-4
CDR3aa: CASPRAGPLGYGYTF
CDR3nt: TGTGCCAGCCCCCGGGCAGGGCCCTTAGGGTATGGCTACACCTTC

j_gene: TRBJ2-5
d_gene: TRBD1
abundance: once
v_gene: TRBV30
CDR3aa: CAWSRKRTGAQETQYF
CDR3nt: TGTGCCTGGAGTAGAAAAAGGACAGGGGCCCAAGAGACCCAGTACTTC

j_gene: TRBJ2-7
d_gene: TRBD2
abundance: -
v_gene: TRBV11-3
CDR3aa: CASSQKPGLAGFPAEQYF
CDR3nt: TGTGCCAGCAGCCAGAAACCGGGACTAGCGGGGTTCCCGGCCGAGCAGTACTTC

j_gene: TRBJ2-1
d_gene: TRBD1
abundance: -
v_gene: TRBV5-1
CDR3aa: CASSFRQGKGVVDEQFF
CDR3nt: TGCGCCAGCAGCTTCCGACAGGGGAAAGGCGTGGTCGATGAGCAGTTCTTC

j_gene: TRBJ2-7
d_gene: TRBD1
abundance: -
v_gene: TRBV6-5
CDR3aa: CASSRGRPSYEQYF
CDR3nt: TGTGCCAGCAGTAGGGGGCGACCCTCCTACGAGCAGTACTTC

j_gene: TRBJ2-5
d_gene: TRBD1
abundance: -
v_gene: TRBV9
CDR3aa: CASSVEQGAGETQYF
CDR3nt: TGTGCCAGCAGCGTAGAACAGGGGGCCGGTGAGACCCAGTACTTC

j_gene: TRBJ2-2
d_gene: -
abundance: -
v_gene: TRBV7-9
CDR3aa: CASSLRDLPTGELFF
CDR3nt: TGTGCCAGCAGCTTACGGGACCTCCCCACCGGGGAGCTGTTTTTT